The clone carrying this T cell receptor beta chain has at least ten counts. Antigen unknown. TCRdb used MiXCR to reprocess the 5' RACE reads, holding one entry per CDR3 protein. The sample yields hundreds of thousands of distinct CDR3 sequences, roughly a tenth seen once. The data were taken from a study of CD8 T cells in ankylosing spondylitis. General observations from the study: Enrichment of disease-linked clones was reportedly significant in matched ankylosing spondylitis synovial fluid.

The sequencing input was blood, either unsorted or a sorted T cell fraction (not recorded which). This TCR derives from a male donor with ankylosing spondylitis or in good health (not recorded which).

The CDR3 nucleotides read TGTGCCAGCAGCGCTCGGGGGGCCGGCACAGATACGCAGTATTTT. It is translated as CASSARGAGTDTQYF. The genes are TRBV9 and TRBJ2-3; D is perhaps TRBD2 (7 bases). With 3 bases removed from V and 1 base from J, the gap between germline ends came to 12 bases. CDR1 is SGDLS and CDR2 is YYNGEE in the germline V gene. The CDR3 is 15 residues long. Full variable domain (outside the CDR3, taken from reference TRBV9 and TRBJ2-3): DSGVTQTPKHLITATGQRVTLRCSPRSGDLSVYWYQQSLDQGLQFLIQYYNGEERAKGNILERFSAQQFPDLHSELNLSSLELGDSALYFCASSARGAGTDTQYFGPGTRLTVL.